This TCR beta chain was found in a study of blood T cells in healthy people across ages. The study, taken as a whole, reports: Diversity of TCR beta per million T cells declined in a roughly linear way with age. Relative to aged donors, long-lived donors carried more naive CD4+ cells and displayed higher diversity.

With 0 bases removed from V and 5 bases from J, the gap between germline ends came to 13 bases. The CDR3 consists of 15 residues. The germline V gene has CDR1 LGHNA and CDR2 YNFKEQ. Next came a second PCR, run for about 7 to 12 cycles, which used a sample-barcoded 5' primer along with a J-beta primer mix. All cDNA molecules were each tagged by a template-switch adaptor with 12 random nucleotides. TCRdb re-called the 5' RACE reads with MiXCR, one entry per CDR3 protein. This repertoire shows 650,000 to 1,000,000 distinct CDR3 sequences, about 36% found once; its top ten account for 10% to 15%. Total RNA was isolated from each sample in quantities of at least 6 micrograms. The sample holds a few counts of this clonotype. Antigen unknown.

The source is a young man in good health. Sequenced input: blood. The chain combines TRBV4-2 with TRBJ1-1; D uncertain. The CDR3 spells CASSQEWSDMTEAFF. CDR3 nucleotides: TGTGCCAGCAGCCAAGAGTGGTCAGATATGACTGAAGCTTTCTTT.